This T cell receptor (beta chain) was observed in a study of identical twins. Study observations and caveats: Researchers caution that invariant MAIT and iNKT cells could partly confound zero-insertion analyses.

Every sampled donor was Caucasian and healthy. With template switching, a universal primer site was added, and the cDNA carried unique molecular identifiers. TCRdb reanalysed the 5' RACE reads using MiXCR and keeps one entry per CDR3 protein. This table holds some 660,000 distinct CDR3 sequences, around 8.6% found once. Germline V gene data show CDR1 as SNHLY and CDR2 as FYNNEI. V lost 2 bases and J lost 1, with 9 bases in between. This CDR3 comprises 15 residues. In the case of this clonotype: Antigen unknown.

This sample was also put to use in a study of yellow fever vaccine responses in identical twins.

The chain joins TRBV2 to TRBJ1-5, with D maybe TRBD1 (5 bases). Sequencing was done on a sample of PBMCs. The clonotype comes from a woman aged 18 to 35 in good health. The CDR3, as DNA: TGTGCCAGCAGTGAATTGGGGGTCAGCAATCAGCCCCAGCATTTT. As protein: CASSELGVSNQPQHF.